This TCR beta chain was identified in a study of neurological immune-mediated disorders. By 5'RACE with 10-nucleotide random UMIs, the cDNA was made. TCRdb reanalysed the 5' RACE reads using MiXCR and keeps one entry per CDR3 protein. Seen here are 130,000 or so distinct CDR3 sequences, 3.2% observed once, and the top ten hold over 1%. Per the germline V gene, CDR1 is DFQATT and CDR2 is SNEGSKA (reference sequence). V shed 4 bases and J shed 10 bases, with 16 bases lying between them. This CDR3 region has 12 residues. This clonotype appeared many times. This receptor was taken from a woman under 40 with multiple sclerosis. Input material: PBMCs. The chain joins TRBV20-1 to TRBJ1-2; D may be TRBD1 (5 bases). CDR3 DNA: TGCAGTGCTACACTCCGGGACGGGTACTACACCTTC. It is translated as CSATLRDGYYTF.